The 27 T cell receptor beta chains listed next were all sequenced from one sample in a study of T-cell reconstitution after alpha-beta-depleted transplantation in children. Unique molecular identifiers were used in preparing the TCRbeta library. Each CDR3 protein is one row after TCRdb ran MiXCR on the PCR reads. This repertoire shows 540,000 or so distinct CDR3 sequences, roughly 23% found once; its top ten account for over 12%. The sequencing here drew on PBMCs, mostly from graft donor cells, taken 360 days after TCRalphabeta/CD19-depleted stem cell transplant. Receptors originate from a boy under two years old who had a stem cell transplant for acute myeloid leukemia, so the T cells may come from the graft donor.

At least ten counts were recorded for this clonotype. The genes are TRBV9 and TRBJ2-1; 10 bases match TRBD2. The germline V gene encodes CDR1 SGDLS and CDR2 YYNGEE. This CDR3 has 14 amino acids. After removal of 0 bases from V and 9 bases from J, the junction contained 3 bases not matched to a gene. Here the CDR3 DNA reads TGTGCCAGCAGCGTAGGAGCTAGCGGGGGTGAGCAGTTCTTC. This sequence encodes CASSVGASGGEQFF.

This clonotype was seen more than once but under ten times. For the CDR3, the DNA is TGCAGTGAGCTAGACTCCGGTAGAGATACGCAGTATTTT. Its translation is CSELDSGRDTQYF. The genes are TRBV20-1 and TRBJ2-3; D call uncertain. Trimming took off 7 bases at V and 5 bases at J, with 16 bases between the two ends. CDR1 and CDR2 (germline): DFQATT, SNEGSKA (reference sequence). This CDR3 spans 13 amino acids.

In its sample, this clonotype was seen many times. The chain recombines TRBV18 with TRBJ2-5; 7 bases are a match to TRBD2. V shed 1 base, J shed 1 base, and the junction held 3 bases outside the gene matches. Germline assignment: CDR1 KGHSH and CDR2 LQKENI. The CDR3 has 15 amino acids. CDR3 nucleotides: TGTGCCAGCTCACCACGCGGGGGACCCCAAGAGACCCAGTACTTC. Its translation: CASSPRGGPQETQYF.

The genes are TRBV5-6 and TRBJ1-3, with D possibly TRBD1 on 5 matching bases. The CDR3 is 15 amino acids. CDR1 is SGHDT and CDR2 is YYEEEE in the germline V gene. Trimming took off 2 bases at V and 2 bases at J, with 11 bases between the two ends. The CDR3 spells CASSFTGGAGNTIYF. The CDR3 bases are TGTGCCAGCAGCTTCACCGGGGGAGCTGGAAACACCATATATTTT. The whole variable domain, filled in from reference TRBV5-6 and TRBJ1-3, reads DAGVTQSPTHLIKTRGQQVTLRCSPKSGHDTVSWYQQALGQGPQFIFQYYEEEERQRGNFPDRFSGHQFPNYSSELNVNALLLGDSALYLCASSFTGGAGNTIYFGEGSWLTVV.

This chain joins TRBV28 and TRBJ2-5; 7 nucleotides agree with TRBD1. Germline V gene sequence: CDR1 MDHEN, CDR2 SYDVKM. CDR3 length: 13 residues. Trimming took 5 bases from V and 4 from J; bases not matched to a gene: 4. The CDR3 nucleotides read TGTGCCAGCAGTGCGACAGGGCGAGAGACCCAGTACTTC. Its protein is CASSATGRETQYF.

This clonotype was detected only a few times. The chain employs TRBV15 and TRBJ2-1, with unresolved D. Germline assignment: CDR1 LNHNV and CDR2 YYDKDF (reference sequence). CDR3 size: 12 residues. Deletions cut 0 bases from V and 9 bases from J, with 6 bases between. CDR3 coding DNA: TGTGCCACCAGCAGAGACTTTATTGAGCAGTTCTTC. Amino acids: CATSRDFIEQFF.

This clonotype came up a few times. The V gene is TRBV7-2, the J gene TRBJ1-6, with D perhaps matching TRBD1 (5 bases). V was pared by 2 bases and J by 5 bases, with 16 bases between. This CDR3 has 17 residues. Germline values: CDR1 SGHTA, CDR2 FQGNSA. The CDR3 reads CASSLYLAGLDNSPLHF. CDR3 DNA: TGTGCCAGCAGCTTATACCTGGCAGGGTTAGATAATTCACCCCTCCACTTT.

This clonotype came up many times. CDR3 loop: CSARGVLGAFF. CDR3 sequence (DNA): TGCAGTGCTAGAGGGGTGCTGGGGGCTTTCTTT. The chain joins TRBV20-1 to TRBJ1-1; D unresolved. Trimming stripped 1 base from V and 11 bases from J, with 11 bases between. The germline V gene has CDR1 DFQATT and CDR2 SNEGSKA (reference sequence). The CDR3 has 11 amino acids.

This clonotype was detected only a few times. This chain uses TRBV20-1 with TRBJ1-1, with no clear D. CDR3 size: 11 residues. The V end was cut by 5 bases, the J end by 3 bases, with 7 bases between. Germline V gives CDR1 DFQATT, CDR2 SNEGSKA (reference sequence). As DNA, the CDR3 is TGCAGTGCTGGAGGGTACACTGAAGCTTTCTTT. Residues: CSAGGYTEAFF.

This clonotype was found many times. The chain links TRBV6-1 to TRBJ1-1; D gene uncertain. This CDR3 contains 14 residues. The V end lost 6 bases, the J end lost 5 bases, and 16 bases lay between the germline ends. Germline CDR1 reads MNHNS; CDR2 reads SASEGT. CDR3 region: CASRERSLGTEAFF. The CDR3 nucleotides read TGTGCCAGCAGAGAGAGGTCCCTCGGGACTGAAGCTTTCTTT.

The rearrangement uses TRBV5-1 and TRBJ1-4; 11 positions agree with TRBD1. This CDR3 spans 16 amino acids. Germline assignment: CDR1 SGHRS and CDR2 YFSETQ. J was trimmed by 6 bases and V by 3 bases; bases with no gene match: 7. The CDR3 is CASSSRTGGEDEKLFF. CDR3 bases: TGCGCCAGCAGCTCCCGGACAGGGGGCGAGGATGAAAAACTGTTTTTT.

V and J are TRBV7-2 and TRBJ2-3; 11 bases agree with TRBD2. The CDR3 extends over 17 amino acids. Unmatched junction bases numbered 10, after V lost 4 bases and J lost 4 bases. Germline CDR1 SGHTA, CDR2 FQGNSA. The chain's CDR3 is CASSSPIAGGRPDTQYF. Written as DNA, the CDR3 is TGTGCCAGCAGCTCCCCTATAGCGGGGGGGCGTCCAGATACGCAGTATTTT. Using reference TRBV7-2 and TRBJ2-3 for the parts outside the CDR3, the full variable domain is GAGVSQSPSNKVTEKGKDVELRCDPISGHTALYWYRQSLGQGLEFLIYFQGNSAPDKSGLPSDRFSAERTGGSVSTLTIQRTQQEDSAVYLCASSSPIAGGRPDTQYFGPGTRLTVL.

In its sample, this clonotype was seen a few times. The genes are TRBV20-1 and TRBJ2-5; D gene unclear. V dropped 4 bases and J dropped 5 bases, with 5 bases sitting between them. This CDR3 has 10 amino acids. CDR1 and CDR2 (germline): DFQATT, SNEGSKA (reference sequence). CDR3 bases: TGCAGTGCTATGGGTGAGACCCAGTACTTC. Amino acids: CSAMGETQYF.

In its sample, this clonotype was seen a few times. The V call is TRBV20-1, the J call TRBJ1-2; the match to TRBD1 covers 7 bases. Looked up from germline, CDR1 is DFQATT and CDR2 is SNEGSKA (reference sequence). The CDR3 sequence is 12 residues long. The trim removed 6 bases at V and 7 bases at J, leaving 8 bases unmatched. CDR3 bases: TGCAGTGCAGCTACAGGGGTGTCTGGCTACACCTTC. It is translated as CSAATGVSGYTF.

There are a few counts of this clonotype. The rearrangement uses TRBV4-3 and TRBJ2-3; tentatively, D is TRBD2 (5 bases). The germline gives CDR1 LGHNA, CDR2 YSLEER. CDR3 length: 16 amino acids. Trimming took 0 bases from V and 6 from J, leaving 16 bases between them. The CDR3 DNA reads as TGCGCCAGCAGCCAAGAAAGCAAACTAGGAGCGGATACGCAGTATTTT. Translation gives CASSQESKLGADTQYF.

This clonotype came up a few times. V usage is TRBV15 and J usage is TRBJ2-5; no reliable D call. V lost 0 bases and J lost 2, with 10 bases in between. The CDR3 covers 15 residues. In germline, CDR1 is LNHNV, CDR2 YYDKDF (reference sequence). The chain's CDR3 is CATSRDWARQETQYF. CDR3 nucleotide sequence: TGTGCCACCAGCAGAGATTGGGCCAGGCAAGAGACCCAGTACTTC. Supplemented by reference TRBV15 and TRBJ2-5, the full variable domain reads DAMVIQNPRYQVTQFGKPVTLSCSQTLNHNVMYWYQQKSSQAPKLLFHYYDKDFNNEADTPDNFQSRRPNTSFCFLDIRSPGLGDTAMYLCATSRDWARQETQYFGPGTRLLVL.

This clonotype was seen ten or more times. This chain connects TRBV12-3 or TRBV12-4 to TRBJ2-7, with a possible D match to TRBD2 (6 bases). This CDR3 is built from 13 residues. The germline V and J ends were trimmed by 3 bases and 5 bases, with 11 bases remaining between them. The CDR3 spells CASSFLEGNEQYV. CDR3 DNA: TGTGCCAGCAGTTTTTTGGAGGGTAACGAGCAGTACGTC.

The chain is built from TRBV6-1 and TRBJ2-1, with 7 bases that match TRBD1. Germline V gene lookup returns CDR1 MNHNS and CDR2 SASEGT. This CDR3 is 19 amino acids long. Losses at the gene ends were 5 bases for V and 5 bases for J; bases not matched to a gene: 21. CDR3 sequence reads: CASSRLTGIGLDAHNEQFF. The CDR3 DNA follows: TGTGCCAGCAGTCGTTTGACAGGGATAGGGTTAGATGCCCACAATGAGCAGTTCTTC.

This chain uses TRBV20-1 with TRBJ2-7, with 9 nucleotides matching TRBD1. This CDR3 contains 14 residues. The ends lost 7 bases at V and 2 bases at J; junction bases unmatched: 9. Germline V gene sequence: CDR1 DFQATT, CDR2 SNEGSKA (reference sequence). In nucleotides, the CDR3 is TGCAGTGGGGGGGGGGACAGGGTACCCTACGAGCAGTACTTC. Its protein is CSGGGDRVPYEQYF.

The gene calls are TRBV18 and TRBJ2-1, with 11 bases that match TRBD2. This CDR3 has 15 amino acids. Losses at the gene ends were 3 bases for V and 7 bases for J; bases not matched to a gene: 5. Looked up from germline, CDR1 is KGHSH and CDR2 is LQKENI. CDR3 in DNA: TGTGCCAGCTCACCCTCCGGGACTAGCGGAAATGAGCAGTTCTTC. This codes for CASSPSGTSGNEQFF.

The chain couples TRBV6-2 or TRBV6-3 to TRBJ2-7; 7 bases are shared with TRBD2. Germline CDR1 is MNHEY and CDR2 is SVGEGT. The CDR3 is 15 residues long. The trim removed 4 bases at V and 2 bases at J, leaving 8 bases unmatched. In nucleotides, the CDR3 is TGTGCCAGCAGTTTACGACAGAGCGGGACCTACGAGCAGTACTTC. This gives the protein CASSLRQSGTYEQYF.

This clonotype has a handful of counts. V gene TRBV20-1 combines with J gene TRBJ2-5; the D gene is possibly TRBD2 (5 bases). Per germline, CDR1 DFQATT and CDR2 SNEGSKA (reference sequence). The length of the CDR3 is 14 residues. Trimming took off 6 bases at V and 0 bases at J, with 14 bases between the two ends. CDR3 sequence reads: CSAEDWRYQETQYF. The CDR3 DNA reads as TGCAGTGCGGAGGACTGGAGGTACCAAGAGACCCAGTACTTC.

Many counts were recorded for this clonotype. This chain uses TRBV20-1 with TRBJ2-7; D is possibly TRBD1 (5 bases). The V and J ends lost 6 bases and 0 bases respectively, with 12 bases between them. The germline V gene encodes CDR1 DFQATT and CDR2 SNEGSKA (reference sequence). The CDR3 spans 13 residues. The CDR3 protein is CSARATDSYEQYF. The CDR3 bases are TGCAGTGCCAGGGCGACAGACTCCTACGAGCAGTACTTC.

This clonotype has a handful of counts. This chain links TRBV20-1 with TRBJ2-7; 7 positions match TRBD1. V was clipped by 1 base and J by 1 base; unmatched bases: 13. Germline CDR1 and CDR2: DFQATT and SNEGSKA (reference sequence). The CDR3 is made up of 17 amino acids. The CDR3 region has the DNA TGCAGTGCTAGAGGGGACGTAGGGGGCGCAGGGTCCTACGAGCAGTACGTC. Its protein product is CSARGDVGGAGSYEQYV.

This clonotype was counted ten times or more. The V gene is TRBV30, the J gene TRBJ2-7; D remains unclear. Trimming shortened V by 3 bases and J by 0 bases, and 3 bases separated the two germline ends. The CDR3 consists of 11 residues. CDR1 is GTSNPN and CDR2 is SVGIG in the germline V gene (reference sequence). The CDR3 DNA is TGTGCCTGGAGGTCCTCCTACGAGCAGTACTTC. Protein sequence: CAWRSSYEQYF. Variable domain in full (rest from reference TRBV30 and TRBJ2-7): SQTIHQWPATLVQPVGSPLSLECTVEGTSNPNLYWYRQAAGRGLQLLFYSVGIGQISSEVPQNLSASRPQDRQFILSSKKLLLSDSGFYLCAWRSSYEQYFGPGTRLTVT.

The genes are TRBV6-1 and TRBJ2-7, with D possibly TRBD1 on 6 matching bases. Trimming removed 8 bases at V and 0 bases at J, with 14 bases between. In germline, CDR1 is MNHNS, CDR2 SASEGT. CDR3 length: 14 amino acids. As DNA, the CDR3 is TGTGCCAGCGGCCAGGACAGAGGCTCCTACGAGCAGTACTTC. Residues: CASGQDRGSYEQYF.

This clonotype has a count of ten or more. This rearrangement joins TRBV7-2 to TRBJ1-2; 9 positions match TRBD1. The CDR3 is made up of 17 amino acids. The germline gives CDR1 SGHTA, CDR2 FQGNSA. V was pared by 7 bases and J by 6 bases, with 18 bases of the junction left unmatched. The CDR3 protein is CASTVPGTGTPKHGYTF. The DNA for the CDR3 is TGTGCCAGCACCGTACCCGGGACAGGGACGCCCAAACATGGCTACACCTTC.